The 10 T cell receptor beta chains below all came from one sample that was sequenced in a study of OX40 agonist ivuxolimab in advanced cancers. Data came from immunoSEQ multiplex PCR; TCRdb stores just in-frame clones and leaves some out. The sample consists of about 120,000 clones, about 92% of them appearing once. The source was CD4+ or CD8+ T cells sorted from blood, collected in a trial of the OX40 agonist ivuxolimab. Receptors were obtained from an adult with an advanced solid tumor such as melanoma, head and neck, liver or kidney cancer.

The chain has TRBV2 and TRBJ1-2; 8 bases align to TRBD1. CDR1 is SNHLY, CDR2 FYNNEI, per germline. Unmatched junction bases numbered 13, after V lost 5 bases and J lost 8 bases. The CDR3 has 15 amino acids. The CDR3 region is CASSTWGDRRDGYTF. For the CDR3, the DNA is TGTGCCAGCAGTACCTGGGGGGACAGGAGGGACGGCTACACCTTC. Drawing the rest from reference TRBV2 and TRBJ1-2, the complete variable domain is EPEVTQTPSHQVTQMGQEVILRCVPISNHLYFYWYRQILGQKVEFLVSFYNNEISEKSEIFDDQFSVERPDGSNFTLKIRSTKLEDSAMYFCASSTWGDRRDGYTFGSGTRLTVV.

The table lists this clone with a count of one. The chain joins TRBV7-6 to TRBJ2-2; D may be TRBD1 (6 bases). The CDR3 is 13 residues long. The germline gives CDR1 SGHVS, CDR2 FNYEAQ. V lost 1 base, J lost 9 bases, and 9 bases lay in between. For the CDR3, the DNA is TGTGCCAGCAGCTTAGGTGGGACAAGGGAGCTGTTTTTT. Protein product: CASSLGGTRELFF.

The chain combines TRBV10-2 with TRBJ2-1, with 9 bases identical to TRBD2. This CDR3 region has 18 residues. V shed 3 bases and J 7 bases; nucleotides not matched to a gene: 16. Germline V lookup: CDR1 WSHSY, CDR2 SAAADI. The CDR3 sequence: CASSDISFSGSAGNEQFF. CDR3 nucleotide sequence: TGCGCCAGCAGTGATATATCTTTTAGCGGGAGTGCGGGGAATGAGCAGTTCTTC.

V usage is TRBV9 and J usage is TRBJ2-3; 11 bases are a match to TRBD2. Trimming at V came to 4 bases and at J to 1 base, leaving 5 bases not matched to a gene. The length of the CDR3 is 16 residues. CDR1 is SGDLS, CDR2 YYNGEE, per germline. The CDR3 loop reads CASSPRLAGRTDTQYF. The CDR3 DNA reads TGTGCCAGCAGCCCCAGACTAGCGGGGCGCACAGATACGCAGTATTTT.

J is TRBJ1-1 and V is TRBV27; D is possibly TRBD1 (5 bases). The V gene's germline CDR1 is MNHEY and CDR2 SMNVEV (reference sequence). Deletions cut 7 bases from V and 4 bases from J, with 16 bases between. This CDR3 is built from 14 residues. CDR3 loop: CASTRTRTGTEAFF. As DNA, the CDR3 is TGTGCCAGCACCCGGACACGCACGGGCACTGAAGCTTTCTTT.

The chain couples TRBV6-6 to TRBJ2-5; 10 positions match TRBD2. Germline V gene lookup returns CDR1 MNHNY and CDR2 SVGAGI (reference sequence). The CDR3 covers 13 residues. After removal of 6 bases from V and 5 bases from J, the junction contained 3 bases not matched to a gene. The CDR3 DNA is TGTGCCAGCAGACTAGCGGGGAGGGAGACCCAGTACTTC. Encoded protein: CASRLAGRETQYF.

As to this clone: The junction differs from germline at one of its ends, possibly a read error. The chain uses TRBV7-3 and TRBJ1-1; D is uncertain. This CDR3 comprises 13 residues. CDR1 and CDR2 (germline): SGHTA, FQGTGA. As DNA, the CDR3 is TGTGCCAGCAGCCACATGAGCGGCTTGGAAATTGTCTTT. Amino acids: CASSHMSGLEIVF.

In this sample, this clone turned up once. The chain recombines TRBV7-9 with TRBJ1-2; no definite D call. The germline CDR1 and CDR2 sequences are SEHNR and FQNEAQ (reference sequence). The CDR3 runs 11 residues. The V gene lost 4 bases and the J gene lost 8 bases, with 8 bases spanning the gap. CDR3 in DNA: TGTGCCAGCAGCTGGGGTTGGGGCTACACCTTC. The encoded protein is CASSWGWGYTF.

The rearrangement joins TRBV5-4 to TRBJ2-3; the match to TRBD2 covers 8 bases. The trim removed 4 bases at V and 1 base at J, leaving 8 bases unmatched. Germline CDR1 reads SGHNT; CDR2 reads YYREEE (reference sequence). CDR3 length: 16 residues. The CDR3 region has the DNA TGTGCCAGCAGCCCAGTGAGACTAGCGCGCACAGATACGCAGTATTTT. Translating gives CASSPVRLARTDTQYF.

V usage is TRBV28 and J usage is TRBJ2-1; 10 bases fit TRBD1. V lost 8 bases to trimming and J lost 9 bases; unmatched junction nucleotides: 13. CDR3 length equals 15 residues. CDR1 and CDR2 (germline): MDHEN, SYDVKM. Written as DNA, the CDR3 is TGTGCCAGCCTTACCCCGGGACAGGGGTTGATTGAGCAGTTCTTC. Translating gives CASLTPGQGLIEQFF.